The sequence of this T cell receptor beta chain was determined in a study of blood T cell repertoires in COVID-19. J gave up 3 bases and V 6 bases, and 14 bases lay outside the gene matches. The CDR3 is 19 amino acids. CDR1 MNHEY and CDR2 SVGEGT come from the germline V gene. Using immunoSEQ multiplex PCR, the repertoire was profiled, and TCRdb retains in-frame clones only, with some absent. Of 70,000 to 85,000 clones listed, 86% are singletons. The origin of this receptor is a woman aged 55 to 70 with acute or convalescent COVID-19. This chain connects TRBV6-2 or TRBV6-3 to TRBJ2-7; 16 nucleotides align to TRBD2. The sequencing input was peripheral blood. The CDR3 DNA follows: TGTGCCAGCAGCCGAATACCGGGACTAGCGGGAGGGCCGGGCTACGAGCAGTACTTC. Amino acids: CASSRIPGLAGGPGYEQYF.